Reported below is one TCR beta chain. Patients with Susac syndrome met diagnostic criteria defined recently for definite or probable disease. RNA in amounts of about 0.5 to 1 ug was reverse transcribed with random hexamers. TCRdb recomputed calls from the immunoSEQ multiplex PCR reads with MiXCR, one row per CDR3 protein. The sample carries under 70,000 distinct CDR3 sequences, approximately 95% recorded once. This CDR3 has 13 amino acids. Germline CDR1 LNHNV, CDR2 YYDKDF (reference sequence). Between the trimmed V and J ends, which lost 0 bases and 0 bases, there was a span of 3 bases. This sample is part of a study of CD8 T cells in Susac syndrome.

The receptor was isolated from a human donor with Susac syndrome. What was sequenced was CD8+ T cells from PBMCs. The V gene is TRBV15, the J gene TRBJ2-7, with no clear D. The CDR3 region has the DNA TGTGCCACCAGCAGAGATGACTCCTACGAGCAGTACTTC. Amino acid sequence: CATSRDDSYEQYF.